This T cell receptor (beta chain) was recovered during a study of T-cell memory formation after mild COVID-19. For the study at large: Clusters of TCRs were largely donor specific. Study observations and caveats: Contracting clones, day 15 to 85, had balanced CD4/CD8, and later expanders favored CD4+. CD4+ contracting clones lay mainly in CM and EM, CD8+ ones in EMRA.

It was 5'RACE with constant-segment primers that produced the TCR alpha and TCR beta cDNA libraries, which carried sample barcodes and UMIs. TCRdb reprocessed the 5' RACE reads with MiXCR, giving one entry per CDR3 protein. Among about 90,000 distinct CDR3 sequences listed, roughly an eighth were seen once. This clonotype appeared a few times. Its target is unknown. The V gene lost 3 bases and the J gene lost 6 bases, with 5 bases spanning the gap. The germline gives CDR1 MNHNS, CDR2 SASEGT. The CDR3 length is 12 residues. The specimen sequenced was PBMCs or a T cell subset sorted from them (not recorded which). The chain employs TRBV6-1 and TRBJ2-2; D possibly uses TRBD1 or TRBD2 (5 bases each). The source of this sequence is an adult woman who had mild COVID-19 (a few samples of this study predate the infection). Cell type and time point are not known. This CDR3 is CASSEGAGELFF. The CDR3 DNA follows: TGTGCCAGCAGTGAGGGGGCCGGGGAGCTGTTTTTT.